These T cell receptor beta chains were read from a single sample in a study of T cell responses to AZD1222 COVID-19 vaccine. Some clones are missing from TCRdb's copy, which holds only in-frame ones; the method was immunoSEQ multiplex PCR. The sample holds 150,000 to 200,000 clones, about 90% seen once. Sequencing was performed on peripheral blood, taken 28 days after the second AZD1222 dose. The receptors originated from an adult who received the AZD1222 COVID-19 vaccine. CDR3s leave out the opening cysteine and the closing phenylalanine or tryptophan.

TRBV7-2	TRBJ2-4	ASSLESGSGHIQY
TRBV9	TRBJ1-3	ASSVQHGGAGNTIY
TRBV5-7	TRBJ1-2	ASRCWPDSASYCYT
TRBV28	TRBJ2-6	ASSLGQGARGANVLT
TRBV5-1	TRBJ2-1	ASSLTMNNEQF
TRBV7-9	TRBJ1-2	ASSFGQATNYGYT
TRBV7-2	TRBJ2-7	ASSEGVAYEQY
TRBV12-5	TRBJ2-3	ASGFGRGTDTQY
TRBV29-1	TRBJ1-1	SVVHYTEAF
TRBV21-1	TRBJ2-2	ASSKGMYGFPNTGELF
TRBV19	TRBJ1-2	ASSIGDRGNYGYT
TRBV6-6	TRBJ2-7	ASSYGTGGVGEQY
TRBV24-1	TRBJ1-1	ATSDARTPTEAF
TRBV2	TRBJ2-5	ASSEMSFQETQY
TRBV4-2	TRBJ1-2	ASSQDLGQANYGYT
TRBV5-1	TRBJ1-2	ASSLEAGDYGYT
TRBV28	TRBJ1-5	ASTTRTSSLFNQPQH
TRBV5-8	TRBJ2-3	ASSWDLSRTDTQY
TRBV5-6	TRBJ2-7	ASSLATSGTGTEQY
TRBV5-1	TRBJ1-2	ASRTQGLGYT
TRBV3-1/TRBV3-2	TRBJ2-7	ASSLAGTHPSYEQY
TRBV30	TRBJ1-1	AWSSPARNTEAF
TRBV7-2	TRBJ2-7	ASSEAGSSYEQY
TRBV2	TRBJ1-5	ASSDLAPTQH
TRBV10-3	TRBJ2-7	AIADALYEQY
TRBV28	TRBJ1-1	ASSPRGRTEAF
TRBV20-1	TRBJ1-4	SATTGEKLF
TRBV6-2/TRBV6-3	TRBJ1-5	ASSYSTGTGDQPQH
TRBV10-2	TRBJ2-7	ASSDEGYEQY
TRBV27	TRBJ2-1	ASSLIGSYNEQF
TRBV9	TRBJ2-5	ASSGGAVKTQY
TRBV28	TRBJ2-2	ASSLSGANTGELF
TRBV27	TRBJ1-4	ASSLTGWLAPNEKLF
TRBV9	TRBJ2-2	ASSVITGELF
TRBV2	TRBJ2-2	ASSAYRGTGELF
TRBV14	TRBJ2-5	ASSQGSGGSKLETQY
TRBV13	TRBJ2-3	ASSLGFWGTDTQY
TRBV15	TRBJ1-5	ATGDRNQPQH
TRBV30	TRBJ1-2	AWRALSSYGYT
TRBV27	TRBJ1-1	ASSRRDGTEAF
TRBV2	TRBJ1-1	ASTAGRLNTEAF
TRBV19	TRBJ2-3	ASSIADRGTGGADTQY
TRBV12-3/TRBV12-4	TRBJ1-3	ASSSTSENTIY
TRBV11-1	TRBJ2-7	ASSLQGVGGHEQY
TRBV5-1	TRBJ1-1	ASSWNHMAGEVVTEAF